This entry lists 20 T cell receptor beta chains sequenced from one sample in a study of cytotoxic CD8 clonotypes in ibrutinib-treated CLL. TCRdb's table, derived via immunoSEQ multiplex PCR, lists solely in-frame clones and lacks some. The table includes some 310,000 clones, just under 80% detected once. Specimen: PBMCs, collected before ibrutinib treatment. The receptors derive from a human donor with chronic lymphocytic leukemia.

The V call is TRBV25-1, the J call TRBJ1-2; 8 positions agree with TRBD1. V shed 3 bases, J shed 5 bases, and the junction held 8 bases outside the gene matches. The CDR3 is 15 amino acids. The germline V gene has CDR1 MGHDK and CDR2 SYGVNS. CDR3 sequence reads: CASSDARQGAYGYTF. CDR3 DNA sequence: TGTGCCAGCAGTGACGCCCGCCAGGGGGCTTATGGCTACACCTTC.

The chain recombines TRBV6-1 with TRBJ2-4, with 9 bases aligning to TRBD1. The CDR3 is 13 residues long. Germline CDR1 and CDR2: MNHNS and SASEGT. V was pared by 4 bases and J by 7 bases, with 2 bases of the junction left unmatched. The CDR3 is CASSGQGVNIQYF. CDR3 nucleotides: TGTGCCAGCAGTGGACAGGGGGTGAACATTCAGTACTTC.

In its sample, this clone was seen a few times. For the CDR3, the DNA is TGTGCCAGCAGCCCCCGAGCGGGAGGGAGCACAGATACGCAGTATTTT. Amino acids: CASSPRAGGSTDTQYF. The chain combines TRBV9 with TRBJ2-3; 10 bases are shared with TRBD2. V gave up 4 bases and J gave up 0 bases; unmatched junction bases: 5. The germline V gene has CDR1 SGDLS and CDR2 YYNGEE. There are 16 residues in the CDR3.

The chain has TRBV9 and TRBJ2-1; TRBD2 matches 13 bases. The germline V gene encodes CDR1 SGDLS and CDR2 YYNGEE. The CDR3 consists of 20 residues. V lost 0 bases to trimming and J lost 4 bases; unmatched junction nucleotides: 13. The chain's CDR3 is CASSVGSDEGLAGFYNEQFF. In DNA, the CDR3 is TGTGCCAGCAGCGTAGGATCCGACGAGGGACTAGCGGGATTTTACAATGAGCAGTTCTTC.

This rearrangement joins TRBV7-6 to TRBJ2-5; D possibly matches TRBD1 or TRBD2 (5 bases each). Trimming cost V 1 base and J 2 bases, with 11 bases left between them. CDR3 length equals 15 residues. Germline V gene data show CDR1 as SGHVS and CDR2 as FNYEAQ. CDR3 nucleotide sequence: TGTGCCAGCAGCTTAGGTGGGACCGAACAAGAGACCCAGTACTTC. It translates to CASSLGGTEQETQYF.

The CDR3 loop reads CASSLDPVLAKNIQYF. CDR3 bases: TGTGCCAGCAGCTTAGACCCAGTTCTAGCCAAAAACATTCAGTACTTC. This chain joins TRBV7-9 and TRBJ2-4; no firm D call. CDR1 is SEHNR and CDR2 is FQNEAQ in the germline V gene (reference sequence). V shed 1 base and J shed 0 bases, with 10 bases lying between them. The CDR3 is made up of 16 amino acids.

V and J are TRBV29-1 and TRBJ1-1; 7 bases match TRBD1. Germline CDR1 and CDR2: SQVTM and ANQGSEA. CDR3 length: 21 residues. The V gene end was trimmed by 6 bases and the J gene end by 0 bases; junction bases not matched to a gene: 28. Here the CDR3 DNA reads TGCAGCGTGGGTCCCATAGGGGACAGTTTATTGATTAATCTCATGAACACTGAAGCTTTCTTT. This translates into CSVGPIGDSLLINLMNTEAFF.

V is TRBV9 and J is TRBJ2-1; 9 bases are shared with TRBD2. Germline V gene data show CDR1 as SGDLS and CDR2 as YYNGEE. The J segment lost 2 bases and the V segment lost 3 bases, leaving 12 bases of the junction unmatched. This CDR3 has 18 amino acids. Written as DNA, the CDR3 is TGTGCCAGCAGCGCGACCCTCAGCGGGAGGTTAGCCTACAATGAGCAGTTCTTC. Translating it yields CASSATLSGRLAYNEQFF.

The chain carries TRBV6-1 and TRBJ1-5; D is unclear. Looked up from germline, CDR1 is MNHNS and CDR2 is SASEGT. CDR3 size: 14 residues. V lost 8 bases and J 3 bases, leaving 14 bases between the germline ends. CDR3 residues: CASHGQPINQPQHF. The CDR3 coding sequence is TGTGCCAGCCACGGGCAGCCGATCAATCAGCCCCAGCATTTT.

The chain uses TRBV20-1 and TRBJ2-7; D call uncertain. Deletions cut 7 bases from V and 1 base from J, with 8 bases between. In germline, CDR1 is DFQATT, CDR2 SNEGSKA (reference sequence). The CDR3 covers 11 residues. The CDR3 DNA follows: TGCAGTGGGCACACTTCCTACGAGCAGTACTTC. This sequence encodes CSGHTSYEQYF.

This rearrangement joins TRBV6-5 to TRBJ1-2; D gene unclear. The germline V gene encodes CDR1 MNHEY and CDR2 SVGAGI. CDR3 length: 15 amino acids. The V and J ends lost 6 bases and 4 bases respectively, with 18 bases between them. The CDR3 DNA reads as TGTGCCAGCAGCCGACGCACTCGGGATGTCTATGGCTACACCTTC. Its protein is CASSRRTRDVYGYTF.

The rearrangement uses TRBV7-3 and TRBJ2-1; 7 nucleotides match TRBD2. The CDR3 spans 17 residues. Germline V gene data show CDR1 as SGHTA and CDR2 as FQGTGA. Trimming cost V 2 bases and J 7 bases; bases outside gene matches: 14. DNA for the CDR3: TGTGCCAGCAGCTTATCCTCCCTTCGACTAGCTCAGAATGAGCAGTTCTTC. Its translation is CASSLSSLRLAQNEQFF.

This chain joins TRBV27 and TRBJ2-3, with 11 bases fitting TRBD2. This CDR3 has 16 amino acids. The ends lost 4 bases at V and 6 bases at J; junction bases unmatched: 9. Germline V gene data show CDR1 as MNHEY and CDR2 as SMNVEV (reference sequence). The CDR3 sequence: CASSSDRLAGTDTQYF. For the CDR3, the DNA is TGTGCCAGCAGTTCCGACCGACTAGCGGGAACGGATACGCAGTATTTT.

The chain joins TRBV30 to TRBJ1-3; the D is unclear. V was trimmed by 2 bases and J by 0 bases, leaving 11 bases between them. Germline V gene lookup returns CDR1 GTSNPN and CDR2 SVGIG (reference sequence). The CDR3 is made up of 15 amino acids. This chain's CDR3 is CAWSPWRSSGNTIYF. The CDR3 DNA reads as TGTGCCTGGAGTCCTTGGCGGAGCTCTGGAAACACCATATATTTT.

This chain joins TRBV11-2 and TRBJ2-7, with a weak D call TRBD2 (6 bases). Per germline, CDR1 SGHAT and CDR2 FQNNGV. V gave up 5 bases and J gave up 2 bases, with 16 bases separating them. The CDR3 runs to 15 residues. CDR3 amino acids: CASSPGTEAPYEQYF. The CDR3 DNA follows: TGTGCCAGCAGCCCAGGGACTGAGGCCCCCTACGAGCAGTACTTC. Complete variable domain (other parts from reference TRBV11-2 and TRBJ2-7): EAGVAQSPRYKIIEKRQSVAFWCNPISGHATLYWYQQILGQGPKLLIQFQNNGVVDDSQLPKDRFSAERLKGVDSTLKIQPAKLEDSAVYLCASSPGTEAPYEQYFGPGTRLTVT.

This clone has a handful of counts. The V call is TRBV27, the J call TRBJ1-2, with D maybe TRBD1 (6 bases). The germline V gene encodes CDR1 MNHEY and CDR2 SMNVEV (reference sequence). With 2 bases removed from V and 2 bases from J, the gap between germline ends came to 9 bases. The length of the CDR3 is 14 residues. CDR3 protein: CASSLQGTNYGYTF. CDR3 DNA: TGTGCCAGCAGTTTACAGGGGACGAACTATGGCTACACCTTC.

V usage is TRBV15 and J usage is TRBJ1-2; D is unclear. V was trimmed by 0 bases and J by 4 bases, leaving 12 bases between them. In germline, CDR1 is LNHNV, CDR2 YYDKDF (reference sequence). The CDR3 sequence is 15 residues long. The CDR3, as DNA: TGTGCCACCAGCAGAGATAGCGGGCATCCCTATGGCTACACCTTC. Translating it yields CATSRDSGHPYGYTF. Using reference TRBV15 and TRBJ1-2 for the parts outside the CDR3, the full variable domain is DAMVIQNPRYQVTQFGKPVTLSCSQTLNHNVMYWYQQKSSQAPKLLFHYYDKDFNNEADTPDNFQSRRPNTSFCFLDIRSPGLGDTAMYLCATSRDSGHPYGYTFGSGTRLTVV.

This sequence joins TRBV2 and TRBJ1-3; tentatively, D is TRBD1 (5 bases). This CDR3 comprises 14 residues. The V end lost 5 bases, the J end lost 0 bases, and 8 bases lay between the germline ends. The germline V gene encodes CDR1 SNHLY and CDR2 FYNNEI. Here the CDR3 reads CASSSQVSGNTIYF. Here the CDR3 DNA reads TGTGCCAGCAGTTCACAGGTCTCTGGAAACACCATATATTTT.

This clone was counted only a few times. The genes are TRBV2 and TRBJ2-4, with D maybe TRBD2 (5 bases). CDR1 is SNHLY and CDR2 is FYNNEI in the germline V gene. The CDR3 has 12 amino acids. The V end lost 4 bases, the J end lost 13 bases, and 14 bases lay between the germline ends. CDR3: CASSGEYLVQYF. The CDR3 DNA sequence: TGTGCCAGCAGTGGGGAGTACCTGGTCCAGTACTTC.

The rearrangement uses TRBV28 and TRBJ1-2; D call uncertain. The CDR3 length is 14 residues. Trimming took off 4 bases at V and 8 bases at J, with 17 bases between the two ends. Germline V gives CDR1 MDHEN, CDR2 SYDVKM. DNA of the CDR3: TGTGCCAGCAGTTCGGGCAGGACCCCAAAGGGCTACACCTTC. It yields the protein CASSSGRTPKGYTF.